This T cell receptor (beta chain) was profiled in a study of blood T cells in healthy people across ages. Findings of the study overall: Diversity was estimated from one million T cells, and these estimates were considered underestimates.

The ends were cut back, 2 bases at V and 6 bases at J, with 14 bases in the middle. This CDR3 has 15 residues. In regard to this clonotype: The antigen remains undetermined.

Primed by a sample-barcoded 5' primer and a J-beta primer mix, a second PCR proceeded for about 6 to 12 cycles. TCRdb re-called the 5' RACE reads with MiXCR, one entry per CDR3 protein. The sample yields roughly 800,000 distinct CDR3 sequences, 25% seen once. These data are also associated with another study on T cells of mothers and their children.

The chain has TRBV12-3 or TRBV12-4 and TRBJ1-5, with D hard to call. The sequencing input was blood. The clonotype was recovered from a boy aged 5-17 years in good health. CDR3 residues: CASSLWGAFGQPQHF. DNA of the CDR3: TGTGCCAGCAGTTTATGGGGTGCTTTCGGTCAGCCCCAGCATTTT.